Listed below are T cell receptor beta chains from one sample, sequenced in a study of PD-1 blockade in classical Hodgkin lymphoma. Repertoires were generated with immunoSEQ multiplex PCR, while TCRdb's copy carries only in-frame clones and drops some. The profile covers some 64,000 clones, with about 91% appearing a single time and around 13% taken by the ten largest. Material: peripheral blood mononuclear cells (PBMCs), obtained at baseline. All receptors come from a human donor with classical Hodgkin lymphoma. The CDR3 runs from the conserved cysteine through the conserved F or W. The order of the fields is D gene, clone size, J gene, V gene, CDR3 protein, CDR3 DNA. The D gene is left open where the match is weak. Where a row states a size, it is once, few, many or the class of an expanded clone; other rows omit it.

d_call: TRBD1
clone_size: .
j_call: TRBJ1-1
v_call: TRBV6-6
cdr3_aa: CASRDTGGLLSSGAFF
cdr3_nt: TGTGCCAGCAGGGACACAGGGGGCCTTTTGTCCTCTGGGGCTTTCTTT

d_call: .
clone_size: .
j_call: TRBJ2-5
v_call: TRBV19
cdr3_aa: CASSLGQIQETQYF
cdr3_nt: TGTGCCAGTAGCCTAGGACAGATTCAAGAGACCCAGTACTTC

d_call: TRBD1
clone_size: .
j_call: TRBJ2-5
v_call: TRBV11-2
cdr3_aa: CASSPGAGGWEETQYF
cdr3_nt: TGTGCCAGCAGCCCGGGGGCAGGGGGCTGGGAAGAGACCCAGTACTTC

d_call: .
clone_size: .
j_call: TRBJ2-7
v_call: TRBV21-1
cdr3_aa: CASTPGQGKYEQYF
cdr3_nt: TGTGCCAGCACCCCGGGACAGGGAAAATACGAGCAGTACTTC

d_call: .
clone_size: .
j_call: TRBJ1-1
v_call: TRBV7-2
cdr3_aa: CASSPGLPEEAFF
cdr3_nt: TGTGCCAGCAGCCCGGGACTCCCCGAGGAGGCTTTCTTT

d_call: .
clone_size: .
j_call: TRBJ2-1
v_call: TRBV14
cdr3_aa: CASSHFVRDYNEQFF
cdr3_nt: TGTGCCAGCAGCCACTTTGTCAGGGACTACAATGAGCAGTTCTTC

d_call: TRBD2
clone_size: .
j_call: TRBJ2-3
v_call: TRBV30
cdr3_aa: CAWSLAGGATDTQYF
cdr3_nt: TGTGCCTGGAGCTTAGCGGGGGGGGCTACAGATACGCAGTATTTT

d_call: .
clone_size: .
j_call: TRBJ1-1
v_call: TRBV6-4
cdr3_aa: CASSDSPNTEAFF
cdr3_nt: TGTGCCAGCAGTGACTCCCCGAACACTGAAGCTTTCTTT

d_call: .
clone_size: .
j_call: TRBJ2-3
v_call: TRBV7-2
cdr3_aa: CASSLAGHNTQYF
cdr3_nt: TGTGCCAGCAGCTTAGCGGGACATAATACGCAGTATTTT

d_call: TRBD2
clone_size: .
j_call: TRBJ2-3
v_call: TRBV7-8
cdr3_aa: CASSLVAGVVSDTQYF
cdr3_nt: TGTGCCAGCAGCTTAGTAGCGGGGGTCGTGTCAGATACGCAGTATTTT

d_call: TRBD2
clone_size: .
j_call: TRBJ2-3
v_call: TRBV28
cdr3_aa: CASSSWTSGGDTQYF
cdr3_nt: TGTGCCAGCAGTTCCTGGACTAGCGGGGGAGATACGCAGTATTTT

d_call: .
clone_size: .
j_call: TRBJ1-4
v_call: TRBV7-6
cdr3_aa: CASSSPGRGGEKLFF
cdr3_nt: TGTGCCAGCAGCTCCCCGGGGCGGGGAGGGGAAAAACTGTTTTTT

d_call: .
clone_size: .
j_call: TRBJ2-5
v_call: TRBV9
cdr3_aa: CASSVNLGGTQYF
cdr3_nt: TGTGCCAGCAGCGTCAATCTGGGTGGGACCCAGTACTTC

d_call: TRBD1
clone_size: once
j_call: TRBJ2-5
v_call: TRBV5-1
cdr3_aa: CASSPGQGGARETQYF
cdr3_nt: TGCGCCAGCAGCCCCGGACAGGGGGGGGCCCGGGAGACCCAGTACTTC

d_call: .
clone_size: .
j_call: TRBJ1-2
v_call: TRBV7-9
cdr3_aa: CASSLHPGSSNYGYTF
cdr3_nt: TGTGCCAGCAGCTTACACCCGGGATCCTCTAACTATGGCTACACCTTC

d_call: TRBD2
clone_size: once
j_call: TRBJ2-7
v_call: TRBV27
cdr3_aa: CASQSTSGGSYEQYF
cdr3_nt: TGTGCCAGCCAATCGACTAGCGGGGGATCCTACGAGCAGTACTTC

d_call: .
clone_size: .
j_call: TRBJ1-2
v_call: TRBV6-1
cdr3_aa: CASSPLRENYGYTF
cdr3_nt: TGTGCCAGCAGTCCCCTGAGGGAGAACTATGGCTACACCTTC

d_call: TRBD1
clone_size: .
j_call: TRBJ2-5
v_call: TRBV19
cdr3_aa: CASRPGYRGGETQYF
cdr3_nt: TGTGCCAGTAGACCGGGGTACAGGGGTGGAGAGACCCAGTACTTC

d_call: TRBD2
clone_size: .
j_call: TRBJ2-1
v_call: TRBV7-2
cdr3_aa: CASSPRSRLLAGSYNEQFF
cdr3_nt: TGTGCCAGCAGCCCGAGATCGAGGTTGTTAGCGGGCTCCTACAATGAGCAGTTCTTC

d_call: .
clone_size: .
j_call: TRBJ1-5
v_call: TRBV27
cdr3_aa: CASSGPSSNQPQHF
cdr3_nt: TGTGCCAGTTCGGGACCGAGTAGCAATCAGCCCCAGCATTTT

d_call: .
clone_size: .
j_call: TRBJ1-5
v_call: TRBV19
cdr3_aa: CASSLYRDYSNQPQHF
cdr3_nt: TGTGCCAGTAGTCTATACAGGGATTATAGCAATCAGCCCCAGCATTTT

d_call: .
clone_size: .
j_call: TRBJ2-1
v_call: TRBV29-1
cdr3_aa: CSVGTLISHNQQFF
cdr3_nt: TGCAGCGTCGGGACCCTTATTTCACACAATCAGCAGTTCTTC

d_call: TRBD1
clone_size: .
j_call: TRBJ2-3
v_call: TRBV12-5
cdr3_aa: CASGPQGDQSDTQYF
cdr3_nt: TGTGCTAGTGGGCCACAGGGGGATCAATCAGATACGCAGTATTTT

d_call: .
clone_size: .
j_call: TRBJ2-7
v_call: TRBV27
cdr3_aa: CASKIRGSGEQYF
cdr3_nt: TGTGCCAGCAAAATACGGGGTTCTGGCGAGCAGTACTTC

d_call: .
clone_size: .
j_call: TRBJ2-6
v_call: TRBV2
cdr3_aa: CASSFTDSGANVLTF
cdr3_nt: TGTGCCAGCAGTTTCACAGACTCTGGGGCCAACGTCCTGACTTTC

d_call: TRBD1
clone_size: .
j_call: TRBJ2-1
v_call: TRBV11-2
cdr3_aa: CASSLINRGRRYNEQFF
cdr3_nt: TGTGCCAGCAGCTTGATCAACAGGGGGCGTCGATACAATGAGCAGTTCTTC

d_call: TRBD2
clone_size: .
j_call: TRBJ2-3
v_call: TRBV27
cdr3_aa: CASRPLGSGAGTDTQYF
cdr3_nt: TGTGCCAGCAGGCCCCTCGGGAGCGGGGCCGGCACAGATACGCAGTATTTT

d_call: .
clone_size: .
j_call: TRBJ1-2
v_call: TRBV18
cdr3_aa: CASSPGHQTGGYTF
cdr3_nt: TGTGCCAGCTCCCCAGGACATCAGACGGGGGGCTACACCTTC

d_call: .
clone_size: once
j_call: TRBJ1-4
v_call: TRBV6-6
cdr3_aa: CASSYFREGEKLFF
cdr3_nt: TGTGCCAGCAGTTACTTCAGGGAGGGGGAAAAACTGTTTTTT

d_call: TRBD1
clone_size: .
j_call: TRBJ1-2
v_call: TRBV13
cdr3_aa: CASSQGTGNNYGYTF
cdr3_nt: TGTGCCAGCAGCCAGGGGACAGGGAATAACTATGGCTACACCTTC

d_call: TRBD1
clone_size: once
j_call: TRBJ2-7
v_call: TRBV28
cdr3_aa: CASLTGAAQYEQYF
cdr3_nt: TGTGCCAGCCTCACAGGGGCGGCTCAATACGAGCAGTACTTC

d_call: TRBD1
clone_size: .
j_call: TRBJ1-6
v_call: TRBV19
cdr3_aa: CASSVGQGENSPLHF
cdr3_nt: TGTGCCAGTAGCGTGGGACAGGGGGAGAATTCACCCCTCCACTTT

d_call: TRBD1
clone_size: .
j_call: TRBJ1-1
v_call: TRBV28
cdr3_aa: CATRWGDSWMNTEAFF
cdr3_nt: TGTGCCACCCGATGGGGGGACAGCTGGATGAACACTGAAGCTTTCTTT

d_call: .
clone_size: .
j_call: TRBJ1-2
v_call: TRBV4-2
cdr3_aa: CASSQGGDSYGYTF
cdr3_nt: TGTGCCAGCAGCCAAGGCGGAGACAGCTATGGCTACACCTTC

d_call: .
clone_size: .
j_call: TRBJ1-1
v_call: TRBV28
cdr3_aa: CASSSGLRFRVNTEAFF
cdr3_nt: TGTGCCAGCAGTTCGGGGCTAAGGTTTAGGGTGAACACTGAAGCTTTCTTT

d_call: .
clone_size: .
j_call: TRBJ1-1
v_call: TRBV30
cdr3_aa: CAWSVTTGSTEAFF
cdr3_nt: TGTGCCTGGAGTGTGACTACGGGGAGTACTGAAGCTTTCTTT

d_call: TRBD2
clone_size: once
j_call: TRBJ2-5
v_call: TRBV29-1
cdr3_aa: CSVRAGSYQETQYF
cdr3_nt: TGCAGCGTTAGAGCGGGGAGTTACCAAGAGACCCAGTACTTC

d_call: .
clone_size: .
j_call: TRBJ1-1
v_call: TRBV19
cdr3_aa: CASSSQKLMNTEAFF
cdr3_nt: TGTGCCAGTAGTAGCCAGAAACTCATGAACACTGAAGCTTTCTTT

d_call: .
clone_size: .
j_call: TRBJ1-1
v_call: TRBV2
cdr3_aa: CASSSEGEAFF
cdr3_nt: TGTGCCAGCAGCTCGGAGGGGGAAGCTTTCTTT

d_call: TRBD1
clone_size: .
j_call: TRBJ1-6
v_call: TRBV11-3
cdr3_aa: CASSQQGDNSPLHF
cdr3_nt: TGTGCCAGCAGCCAACAGGGGGATAATTCACCCCTCCACTTT

d_call: TRBD1
clone_size: .
j_call: TRBJ1-4
v_call: TRBV19
cdr3_aa: CASSIGQGAREKLFF
cdr3_nt: TGTGCCAGTAGTATTGGACAGGGGGCGAGGGAAAAACTGTTTTTT

d_call: .
clone_size: .
j_call: TRBJ1-4
v_call: TRBV9
cdr3_aa: CASSVGVGDSTNEKLFF
cdr3_nt: TGTGCCAGCAGCGTAGGGGTGGGGGACTCAACTAATGAAAAACTGTTTTTT